This section outlines one TCR beta chain sequence together with its context. This clone's antigen is unknown. Nothing much larger sits one base from this clone, and base qualities are not available. This sample is part of a study of immunodeficiency (dated 2019 in TCRdb). Describing the broader study: Repertoire analysis was performed to search for VDJ recombination defects and oligoclonality. General study outcomes and caveats: Based on top-100 and total clonotype frequencies, severe oligoclonality showed up in patient CD8+ T cells, whereas patient CD4+ T cells did not show severe oligoclonality. Entropy comparisons showed n=3 (open circles) for patients versus healthy controls; a thymic development effect was only suggested as possible. CD4+ T cell V-J pairing and productive entropy appeared similar between patients and controls.

After extraction using the QIAamp DNA Blood Mini Kit, genomic DNA was sent off for immunoSEQ repertoire analysis. A standard quantity of genomic DNA template was used for amplification of CDR3 regions by multiplex PCR. An Illumina platform was used to sequence the PCR products. Regarding the original processing steps: Alignment of sequences to a reference was performed, and V, D and J gene definitions were taken from IMGT. Closely related sequences were merged by a nearest-neighbor clustering algorithm so that PCR and sequencing errors were removed. V, D and J usage was analyzed in productive unique and total sequences using ImmunoSEQ Analyzer tools and R version 3.6.1. This is the immuneACCESS table as TCRdb keeps it, with only in-frame sequences that have V and J called. A part of the clones is gone; compared with another copy, unresolved V genes explain less than half, and the rest is unexplained. For V, J and clone size, that table is used; D and trimming come from the DNA. Here the sample has about 3,600 clones; about 93% occur a single time. The ten largest account for about 4.5% of the sample.

V and J are truncated by 4 bases and 6 bases respectively, leaving an intervening sequence of 22 bases. Counted from cysteine to phenylalanine, this CDR3 has 15 amino acids. Just the 45-base CDR3 DNA is kept, in frame starting at base 1. Looking up the germline V gene (reference sequence) yields CDR1 GTSNPN and CDR2 SVGIG. CD3+CD4+ T cells were sorted from fresh PBMCs before TCR sequencing. The chain is made from TRBV30 and TRBJ2-7; no D segment can be confidently identified. This receptor was identified in a human donor in good health. Sequencing input: CD4+ T cells from blood. Here is the DNA: TGTGCCTGGAAAGGCGGACGCCCCGACTCCCTCGAGCAGTACTTC. The resulting protein is CAWKGGRPDSLEQYF.